A single sample is the source of the 8 T cell receptor beta chains below, sequenced in a study of T cells in Graves' hyperthyroidism and ophthalmopathy. RNA transcripts yielded amplified TCR beta CDR3 regions. TCR CDR3 regions were first amplified by RT-PCR with HTBI primers. TCRdb reanalysed the multiplex PCR reads using MiXCR and keeps one entry per CDR3 protein. The table records approximately 720,000 distinct CDR3 sequences, approximately 18% of them present only once. Source material: blood. These TCRs come from a woman aged 45-60 years with Graves' hyperthyroidism that later progressed to Graves' ophthalmopathy.

This clonotype was found a few times. J is TRBJ1-1 and V is TRBV3-1, with D maybe TRBD1 (6 bases). Germline V gene data show CDR1 as LGHDT and CDR2 as YNNKEL (reference sequence). The CDR3 runs 13 residues. The V and J ends lost 7 bases and 4 bases respectively, with 13 bases between them. The CDR3 protein is CASIGEGVTEAFF. Written as DNA, the CDR3 is TGTGCCAGCATTGGAGAGGGGGTCACTGAAGCTTTCTTT.

This clonotype showed up just a few times. The DNA for the CDR3 is TGTGCCTGGAGTGTAAATACAAACTATGGCTACACCTTC. It yields the protein CAWSVNTNYGYTF. V usage is TRBV30 and J usage is TRBJ1-2; D unresolved. The V gene's germline CDR1 is GTSNPN and CDR2 SVGIG (reference sequence). Trimming shortened V by 0 bases and J by 2 bases, and 7 bases separated the two germline ends. This CDR3 is 13 amino acids long.

This clonotype appeared a few times. The rearrangement uses TRBV7-9 and TRBJ1-2; D gene ambiguous. The CDR3 is 14 residues long. Trimming took off 5 bases at V and 5 bases at J, with 15 bases between the two ends. Per the germline V gene, CDR1 is SEHNR and CDR2 is FQNEAQ (reference sequence). This CDR3 is CASSGSFGVYGYTF. CDR3 in DNA: TGTGCCAGCAGCGGATCGTTTGGAGTGTATGGCTACACCTTC.

The CDR3 DNA is TGTGCCAGCAGTTACAGTGGTTTCTACAATGAGCAGTTCTTC. This gives the protein CASSYSGFYNEQFF. The genes are TRBV6-2 or TRBV6-3 and TRBJ2-1; no clear D gene. The CDR3 is made up of 14 amino acids. Trimming took 2 bases from V and 3 from J, leaving 8 bases between them. CDR1 is MNHEY, CDR2 SVGEGT, per germline.

The chain links TRBV15 to TRBJ2-7; 7 bases map to TRBD1. The junction had 4 bases not matched to a gene; V was cut back by 5 bases and J by 3 bases. CDR1 and CDR2 from the germline V gene are LNHNV and YYDKDF (reference sequence). The CDR3 covers 13 residues. The CDR3 sequence is CATSGGQRYEQYF. The DNA for the CDR3 is TGTGCCACCAGCGGGGGACAGCGCTACGAGCAGTACTTC. The full variable domain, rest sourced from reference TRBV15 and TRBJ2-7, is DAMVIQNPRYQVTQFGKPVTLSCSQTLNHNVMYWYQQKSSQAPKLLFHYYDKDFNNEADTPDNFQSRRPNTSFCFLDIRSPGLGDTAMYLCATSGGQRYEQYFGPGTRLTVT.

CDR3 residues: CASRIPRGQRTEAFF. The CDR3, as DNA: TGTGCCAGCAGAATCCCCAGGGGGCAAAGAACTGAAGCTTTCTTT. This chain uses TRBV6-1 with TRBJ1-1; 8 nucleotides match TRBD1. The CDR3 has 15 amino acids. V lost 6 bases and J lost 5; bases outside the gene matches: 11. The germline V gene encodes CDR1 MNHNS and CDR2 SASEGT.

This chain uses TRBV20-1 with TRBJ2-7; D could derive from TRBD1 or TRBD2 (5 bases each). Germline CDR1 reads DFQATT; CDR2 reads SNEGSKA (reference sequence). V was cut by 0 bases and J by 8 bases, with 20 bases left in between. This CDR3 contains 15 residues. DNA for the CDR3: TGCAGTGCTAGAGATCCCGCAGGGACCAACTTGAAGCAGTACTTC. It encodes CSARDPAGTNLKQYF.

In its sample, this clonotype was seen many times. The chain uses TRBV13 and TRBJ1-1; D possibly corresponds to TRBD1 (6 bases). V lost 2 bases, J lost 2 bases, and 9 bases lay in between. CDR3 length: 14 residues. Per germline, CDR1 PRHDT and CDR2 FYEKMQ (reference sequence). CDR3 amino acids: CASSLRGDNTEAFF. CDR3 nucleotides: TGTGCCAGCAGCTTAAGGGGGGACAACACTGAAGCTTTCTTT.